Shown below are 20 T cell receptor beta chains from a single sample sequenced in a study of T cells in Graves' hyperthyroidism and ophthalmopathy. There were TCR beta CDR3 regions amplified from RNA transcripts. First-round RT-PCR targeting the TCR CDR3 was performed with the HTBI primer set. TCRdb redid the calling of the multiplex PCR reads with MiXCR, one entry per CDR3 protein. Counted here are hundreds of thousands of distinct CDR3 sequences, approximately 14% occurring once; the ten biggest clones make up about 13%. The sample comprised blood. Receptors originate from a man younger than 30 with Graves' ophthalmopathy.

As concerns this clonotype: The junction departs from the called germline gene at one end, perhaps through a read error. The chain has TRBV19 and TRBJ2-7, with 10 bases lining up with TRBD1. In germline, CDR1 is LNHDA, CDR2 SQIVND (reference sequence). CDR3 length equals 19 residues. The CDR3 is CASSIGRTGGGSHSYEQHF. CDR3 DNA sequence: TGTGCCAGTAGTATAGGCCGGACAGGGGGAGGCTCACACTCCTACGAGCAGCACTTC.

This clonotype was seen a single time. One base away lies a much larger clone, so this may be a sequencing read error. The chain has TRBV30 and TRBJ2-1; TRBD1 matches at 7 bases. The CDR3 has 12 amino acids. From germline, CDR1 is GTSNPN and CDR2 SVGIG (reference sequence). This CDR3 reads CAIGTANNEQLF. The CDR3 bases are TGTGCCATTGGGACAGCCAACAATGAGCAGCTCTTC.

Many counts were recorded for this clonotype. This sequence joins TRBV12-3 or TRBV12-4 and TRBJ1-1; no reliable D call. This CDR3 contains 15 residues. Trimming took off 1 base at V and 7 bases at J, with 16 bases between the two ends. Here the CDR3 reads CASSLDRVIMGEAFF. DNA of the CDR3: TGTGCCAGCAGTTTAGATAGGGTAATCATGGGTGAAGCTTTCTTT.

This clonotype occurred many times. The CDR3 protein is CASSQEETQYF. CDR3 DNA: TGTGCCAGCAGCCAGGAAGAGACCCAGTACTTC. This chain connects TRBV11-3 to TRBJ2-5; D is ambiguous. Germline CDR1 and CDR2: SGHNT and YENEEA. The CDR3 covers 11 residues. V was clipped by 5 bases and J by 3 bases, with 4 bases between them.

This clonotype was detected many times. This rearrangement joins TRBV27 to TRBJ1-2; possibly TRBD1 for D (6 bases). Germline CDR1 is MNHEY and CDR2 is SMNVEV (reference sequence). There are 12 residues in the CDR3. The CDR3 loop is CATRTDNYGYTF. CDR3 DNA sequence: TGTGCAACTAGGACAGATAACTATGGCTACACCTTC.

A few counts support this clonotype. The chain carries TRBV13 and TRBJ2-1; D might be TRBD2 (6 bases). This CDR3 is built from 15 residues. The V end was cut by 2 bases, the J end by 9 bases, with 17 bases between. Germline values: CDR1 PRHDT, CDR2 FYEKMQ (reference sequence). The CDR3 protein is CASSLRPTSQSEQFF. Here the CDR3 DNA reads TGTGCCAGCAGCTTACGGCCCACTAGCCAGAGTGAGCAGTTCTTC.

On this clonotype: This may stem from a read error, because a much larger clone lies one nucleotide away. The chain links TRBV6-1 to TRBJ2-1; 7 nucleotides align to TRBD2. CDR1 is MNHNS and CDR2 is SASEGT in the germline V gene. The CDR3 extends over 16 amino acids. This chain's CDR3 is CASSEGWAGDPNEQLF. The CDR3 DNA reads TGTGCCAGCAGTGAAGGCTGGGCGGGAGACCCAAATGAGCAGCTCTTC.

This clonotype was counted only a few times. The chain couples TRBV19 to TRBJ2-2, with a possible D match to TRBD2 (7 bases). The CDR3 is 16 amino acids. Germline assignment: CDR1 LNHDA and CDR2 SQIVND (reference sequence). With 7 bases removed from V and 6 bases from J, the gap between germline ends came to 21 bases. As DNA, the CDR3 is TGTGCCAGTAAGCCCTCGGGGGGCGCTTTGGCCGGGGAGCTGTTTTTT. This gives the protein CASKPSGGALAGELFF.

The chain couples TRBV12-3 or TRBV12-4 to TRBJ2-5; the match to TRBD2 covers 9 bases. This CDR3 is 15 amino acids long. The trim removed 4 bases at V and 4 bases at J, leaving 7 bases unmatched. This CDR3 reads CASSSPGLAAETQYF. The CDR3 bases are TGTGCCAGCAGTTCCCCGGGACTAGCCGCAGAGACCCAGTACTTC.

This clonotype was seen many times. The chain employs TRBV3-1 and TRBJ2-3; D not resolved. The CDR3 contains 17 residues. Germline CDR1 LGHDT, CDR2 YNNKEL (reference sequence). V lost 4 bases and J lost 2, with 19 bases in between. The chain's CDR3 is CASSLGVWAEDTDTQYF. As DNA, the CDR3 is TGTGCCAGCAGCCTTGGGGTGTGGGCGGAAGACACAGATACGCAGTATTTT.

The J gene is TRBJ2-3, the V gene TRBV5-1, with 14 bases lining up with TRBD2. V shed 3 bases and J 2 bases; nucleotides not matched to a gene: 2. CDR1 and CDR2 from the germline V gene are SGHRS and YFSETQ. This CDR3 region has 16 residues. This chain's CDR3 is CASSWTSGGYTDTQYF. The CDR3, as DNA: TGCGCCAGCAGCTGGACTAGCGGGGGGTACACAGATACGCAGTATTTT.

For the CDR3, the DNA is TGTGCCAGCAGTTTCTATGATGAGCAGTTCTTC. Amino acid sequence: CASSFYDEQFF. The chain employs TRBV12-3 or TRBV12-4 and TRBJ2-1; unclear D gene. Trimming stripped 3 bases from V and 8 bases from J, with 5 bases between. This CDR3 contains 11 residues.

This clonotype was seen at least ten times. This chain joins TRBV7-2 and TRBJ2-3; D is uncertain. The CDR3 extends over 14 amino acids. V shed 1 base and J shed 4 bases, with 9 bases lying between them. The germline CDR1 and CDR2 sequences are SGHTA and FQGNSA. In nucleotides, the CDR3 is TGTGCCAGCAGCTTAGGAACAGAGGCAGATACGCAGTATTTT. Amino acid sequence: CASSLGTEADTQYF.

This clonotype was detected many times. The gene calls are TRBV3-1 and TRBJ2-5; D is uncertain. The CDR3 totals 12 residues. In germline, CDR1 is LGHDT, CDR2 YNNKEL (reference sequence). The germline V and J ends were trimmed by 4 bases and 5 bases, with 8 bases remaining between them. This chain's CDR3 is CASSPFWETQYF. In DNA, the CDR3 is TGTGCCAGCAGCCCTTTTTGGGAGACCCAGTACTTC.

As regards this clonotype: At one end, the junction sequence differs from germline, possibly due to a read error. The CDR3 sequence is CVSSPSPGRRGTGELFF. DNA of the CDR3: TGTGTCAGCAGCCCTTCCCCCGGGCGCCGAGGCACCGGGGAGCTGTTTTTT. The chain joins TRBV5-5 to TRBJ2-2; D unresolved. This CDR3 region has 17 residues. Looked up from germline, CDR1 is SGHKS and CDR2 is YYEKEE (reference sequence).

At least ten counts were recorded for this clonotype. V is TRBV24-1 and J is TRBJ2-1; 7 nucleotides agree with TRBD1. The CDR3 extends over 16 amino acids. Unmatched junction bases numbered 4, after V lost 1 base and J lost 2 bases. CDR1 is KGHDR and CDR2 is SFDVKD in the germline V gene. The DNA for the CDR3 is TGTGCCACCAGTGATTTCCGAGGGGGCGCCTACAATGAGCAGTTCTTC. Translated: CATSDFRGGAYNEQFF.

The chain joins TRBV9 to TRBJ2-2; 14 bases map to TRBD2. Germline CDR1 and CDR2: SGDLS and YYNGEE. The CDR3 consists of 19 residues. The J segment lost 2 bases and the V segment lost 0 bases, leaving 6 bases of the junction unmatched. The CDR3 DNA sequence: TGTGCCAGCAGCGTAGGTGGGACTAGCGGGAGACCTAACACCGGGGAGCTGTTTTTT. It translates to CASSVGGTSGRPNTGELFF.

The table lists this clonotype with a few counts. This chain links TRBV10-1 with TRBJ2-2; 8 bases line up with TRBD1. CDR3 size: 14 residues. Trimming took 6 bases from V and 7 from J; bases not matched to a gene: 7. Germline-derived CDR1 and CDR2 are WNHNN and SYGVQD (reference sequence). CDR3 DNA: TGCGCCAGCAGCGAGAACAGGGGGATCGGGGAGCTGTTTTTT. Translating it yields CASSENRGIGELFF.

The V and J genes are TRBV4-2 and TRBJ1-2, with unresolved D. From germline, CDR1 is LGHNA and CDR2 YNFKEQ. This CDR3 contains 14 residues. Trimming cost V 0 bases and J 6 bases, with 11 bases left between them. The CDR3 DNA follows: TGTGCCAGCAGCCAAGACTCCTGGCGGGATGGCTACACCTTC. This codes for CASSQDSWRDGYTF.

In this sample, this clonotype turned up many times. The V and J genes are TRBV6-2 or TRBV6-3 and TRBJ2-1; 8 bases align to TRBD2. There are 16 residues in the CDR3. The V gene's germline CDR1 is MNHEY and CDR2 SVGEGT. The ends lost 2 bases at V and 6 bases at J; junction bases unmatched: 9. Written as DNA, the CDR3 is TGTGCCAGCAGTTACCGCGGACTAGCAGGCTCCAATGAGCAGTTCTTC. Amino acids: CASSYRGLAGSNEQFF.